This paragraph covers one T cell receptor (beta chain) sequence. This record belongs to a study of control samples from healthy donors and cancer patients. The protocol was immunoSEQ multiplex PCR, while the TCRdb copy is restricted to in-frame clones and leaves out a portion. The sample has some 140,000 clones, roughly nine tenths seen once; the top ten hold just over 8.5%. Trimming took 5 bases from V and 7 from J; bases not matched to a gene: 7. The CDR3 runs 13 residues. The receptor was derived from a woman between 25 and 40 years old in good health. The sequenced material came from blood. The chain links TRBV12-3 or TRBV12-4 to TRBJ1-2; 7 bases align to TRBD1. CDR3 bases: TGTGCCAGCAGTGAACAGGGGCAGGGTGGCTACACCTTC. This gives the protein CASSEQGQGGYTF.